This T cell receptor (beta chain) was observed in a study of technical replicates of blood from several donors. Germline CDR1 is MDHEN and CDR2 is SYDVKM. The V segment lost 3 bases and the J segment 4 bases; nucleotides outside the gene matches: 4. This CDR3 is 14 amino acids long. Data came from immunoSEQ multiplex PCR; TCRdb stores just in-frame clones and leaves some out. This table holds around 79,000 clones, around 94% found once. The receptor's source is a human donor in good health. Sequencing input: T cells isolated from PBMCs. The V call is TRBV28, the J call TRBJ1-2; 8 bases map to TRBD1. CDR3 loop: CASSLTGEIYGYTF. CDR3 coding DNA: TGTGCCAGCAGTTTGACAGGGGAGATCTATGGCTACACCTTC.